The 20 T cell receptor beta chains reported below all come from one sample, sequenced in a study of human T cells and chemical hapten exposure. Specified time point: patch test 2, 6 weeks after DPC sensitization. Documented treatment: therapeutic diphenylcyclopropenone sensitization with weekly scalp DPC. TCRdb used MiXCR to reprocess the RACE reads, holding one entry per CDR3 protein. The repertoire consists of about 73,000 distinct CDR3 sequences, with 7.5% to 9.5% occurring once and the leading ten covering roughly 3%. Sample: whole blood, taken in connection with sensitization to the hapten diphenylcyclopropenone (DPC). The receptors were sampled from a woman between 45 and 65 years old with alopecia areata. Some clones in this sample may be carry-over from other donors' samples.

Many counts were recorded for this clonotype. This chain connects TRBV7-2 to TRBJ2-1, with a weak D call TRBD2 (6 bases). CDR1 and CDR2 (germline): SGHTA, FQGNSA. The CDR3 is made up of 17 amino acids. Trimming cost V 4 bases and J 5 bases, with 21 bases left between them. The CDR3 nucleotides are TGTGCCAGCAGCTCCTTCGGCCGGAGGGCTAAGAACAATGAGCAGTTCTTC. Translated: CASSSFGRRAKNNEQFF.

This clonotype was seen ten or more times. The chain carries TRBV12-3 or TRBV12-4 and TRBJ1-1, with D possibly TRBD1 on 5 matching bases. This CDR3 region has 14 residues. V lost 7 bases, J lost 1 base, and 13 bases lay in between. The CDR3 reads CASNTGYPNTEAFF. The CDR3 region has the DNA TGTGCCAGCAATACAGGTTACCCGAACACTGAAGCTTTCTTT.

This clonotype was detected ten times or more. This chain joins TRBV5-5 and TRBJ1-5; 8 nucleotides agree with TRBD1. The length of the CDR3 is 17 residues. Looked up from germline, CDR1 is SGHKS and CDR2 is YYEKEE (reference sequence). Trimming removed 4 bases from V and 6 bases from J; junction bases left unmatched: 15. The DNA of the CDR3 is TGTGCCAGCAGCCTTGCAGGGGGCCCACACAAACGTCAGCCCCAGCATTTT. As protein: CASSLAGGPHKRQPQHF.

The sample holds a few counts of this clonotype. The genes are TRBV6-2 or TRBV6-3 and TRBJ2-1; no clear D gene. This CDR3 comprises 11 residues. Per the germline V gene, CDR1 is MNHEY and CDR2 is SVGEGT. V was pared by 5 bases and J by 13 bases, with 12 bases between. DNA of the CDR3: TGTGCCAGCAGTAAACTCTCCGGACAGTTCTTC. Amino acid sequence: CASSKLSGQFF.

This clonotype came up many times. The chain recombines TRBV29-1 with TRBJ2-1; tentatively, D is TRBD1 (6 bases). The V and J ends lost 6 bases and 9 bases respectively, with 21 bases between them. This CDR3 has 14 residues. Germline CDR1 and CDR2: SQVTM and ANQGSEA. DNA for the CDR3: TGCAGCGTGAGCTTGGGTTCAGGGGCAGGTGAGCAGTTCTTC. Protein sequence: CSVSLGSGAGEQFF.

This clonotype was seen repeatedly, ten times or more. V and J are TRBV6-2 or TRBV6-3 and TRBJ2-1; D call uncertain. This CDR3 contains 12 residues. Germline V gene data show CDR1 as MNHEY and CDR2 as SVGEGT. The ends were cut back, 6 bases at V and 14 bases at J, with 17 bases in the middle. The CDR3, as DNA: TGTGCCAGCAGAACTCCGGGCAAAACGGAGTTCTTC. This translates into CASRTPGKTEFF.

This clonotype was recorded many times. Written as DNA, the CDR3 is TGTGCCAGCAGTCCGGGGCGGAACACTGAAGCTTTCTTT. This translates into CASSPGRNTEAFF. This chain joins TRBV6-5 and TRBJ1-1, with D possibly matching TRBD1 (5 bases). Germline lookup yields CDR1 MNHEY and CDR2 SVGAGI. Trimming removed 5 bases from V and 1 base from J, with 8 bases in between. The CDR3 is 13 amino acids.

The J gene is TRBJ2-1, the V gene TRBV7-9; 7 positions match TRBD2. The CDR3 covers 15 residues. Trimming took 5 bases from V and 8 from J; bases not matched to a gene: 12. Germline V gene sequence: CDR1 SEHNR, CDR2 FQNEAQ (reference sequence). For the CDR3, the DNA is TGTGCCAGCAGCCGCTATGGCGGGAGCGACGATGAGCAGTTCTTC. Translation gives CASSRYGGSDDEQFF.

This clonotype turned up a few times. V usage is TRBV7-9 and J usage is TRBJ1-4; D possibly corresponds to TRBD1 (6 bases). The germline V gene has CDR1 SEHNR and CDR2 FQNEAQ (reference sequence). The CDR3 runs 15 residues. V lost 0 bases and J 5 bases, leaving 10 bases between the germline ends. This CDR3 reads CASSLAGQSNEKLFF. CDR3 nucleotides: TGTGCCAGCAGCTTAGCTGGACAGAGCAATGAAAAACTGTTTTTT.

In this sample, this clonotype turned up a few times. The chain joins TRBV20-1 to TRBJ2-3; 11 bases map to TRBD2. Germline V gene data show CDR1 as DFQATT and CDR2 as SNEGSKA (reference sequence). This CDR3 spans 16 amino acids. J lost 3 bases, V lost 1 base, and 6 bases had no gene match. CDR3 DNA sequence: TGCAGTGCTAGAGCCGGACTAGCGGGCCGTACAGATACGCAGTATTTT. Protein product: CSARAGLAGRTDTQYF.

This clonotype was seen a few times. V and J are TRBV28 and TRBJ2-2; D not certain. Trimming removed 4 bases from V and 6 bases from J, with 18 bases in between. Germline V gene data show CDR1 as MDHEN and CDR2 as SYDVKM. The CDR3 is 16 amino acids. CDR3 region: CASSWAPLIRAGELFF. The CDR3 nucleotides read TGTGCCAGCAGTTGGGCCCCTCTGATTAGAGCCGGGGAGCTGTTTTTT. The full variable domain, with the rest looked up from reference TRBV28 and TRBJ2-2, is DVKVTQSSRYLVKRTGEKVFLECVQDMDHENMFWYRQDPGLGLRLIYFSYDVKMKEKGDIPEGYSVSREKKERFSLILESASTNQTSMYLCASSWAPLIRAGELFFGEGSRLTVL.

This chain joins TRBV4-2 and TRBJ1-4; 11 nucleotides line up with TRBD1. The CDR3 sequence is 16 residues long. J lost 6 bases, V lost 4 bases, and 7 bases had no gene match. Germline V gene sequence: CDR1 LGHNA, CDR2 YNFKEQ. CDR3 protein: CASSRLDRGLDEKLFF. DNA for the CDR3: TGTGCCAGCAGCCGATTGGACAGGGGGCTTGATGAAAAACTGTTTTTT.

The CDR3 reads CASSSPSSYEQYF. The CDR3 DNA reads as TGTGCCAGCAGCTCACCCTCCTCCTACGAGCAGTACTTC. The J gene is TRBJ2-7, the V gene TRBV6-5, with D uncertain. The CDR3 totals 13 residues. V dropped 6 bases and J dropped 0 bases, with 9 bases sitting between them. From germline, CDR1 is MNHEY and CDR2 SVGAGI.

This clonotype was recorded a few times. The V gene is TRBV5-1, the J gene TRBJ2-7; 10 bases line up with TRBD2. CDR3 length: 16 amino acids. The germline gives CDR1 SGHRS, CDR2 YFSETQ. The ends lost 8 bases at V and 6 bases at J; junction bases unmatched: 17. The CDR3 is CASRFRSGGPEVEQYF. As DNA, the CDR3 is TGCGCCAGTCGGTTCCGTAGCGGGGGGCCGGAAGTCGAGCAGTACTTC.

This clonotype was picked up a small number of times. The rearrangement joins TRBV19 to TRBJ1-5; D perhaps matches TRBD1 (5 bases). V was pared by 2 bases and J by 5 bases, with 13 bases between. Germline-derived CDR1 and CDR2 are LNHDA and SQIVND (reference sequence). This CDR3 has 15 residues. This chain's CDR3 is CASSIQGGLHQPQHF. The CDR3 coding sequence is TGTGCCAGTAGTATACAGGGAGGTCTTCATCAGCCCCAGCATTTT.

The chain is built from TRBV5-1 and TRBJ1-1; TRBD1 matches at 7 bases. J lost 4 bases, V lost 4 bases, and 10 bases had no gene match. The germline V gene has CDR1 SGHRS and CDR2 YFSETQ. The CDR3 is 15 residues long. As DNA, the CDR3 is TGCGCCAGCAGCGTTCCAGGGGGGGGCGGCACTGAAGCTTTCTTT. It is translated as CASSVPGGGGTEAFF.

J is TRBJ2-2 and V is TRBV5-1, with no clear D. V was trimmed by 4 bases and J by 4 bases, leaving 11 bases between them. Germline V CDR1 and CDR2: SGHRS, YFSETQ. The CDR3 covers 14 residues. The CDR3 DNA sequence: TGCGCCAGCAGCCTTCCCAGTGGCACCGGGGAGCTGTTTTTT. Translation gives CASSLPSGTGELFF. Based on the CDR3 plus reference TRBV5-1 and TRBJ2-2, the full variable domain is KAGVTQTPRYLIKTRGQQVTLSCSPISGHRSVSWYQQTPGQGLQFLFEYFSETQRNKGNFPGRFSGRQFSNSRSEMNVSTLELGDSALYLCASSLPSGTGELFFGEGSRLTVL.

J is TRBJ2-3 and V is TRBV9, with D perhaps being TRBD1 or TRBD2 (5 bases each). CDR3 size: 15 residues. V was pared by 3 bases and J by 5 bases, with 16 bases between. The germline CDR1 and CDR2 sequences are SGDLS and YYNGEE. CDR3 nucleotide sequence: TGTGCCAGCAGCGCCGAGGGGTCCGAGGGAGATACGCAGTATTTT. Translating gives CASSAEGSEGDTQYF.

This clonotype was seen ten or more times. Written as DNA, the CDR3 is TGTGCCAGCTCTCCCCGGTACGAGCAGTACTTC. It specifies CASSPRYEQYF. This rearrangement joins TRBV18 to TRBJ2-7; no clear D gene. Deletions cut 6 bases from V and 4 bases from J, with 7 bases between. This CDR3 has 11 residues. CDR1 is KGHSH and CDR2 is LQKENI in the germline V gene. The full variable domain, with the rest looked up from reference TRBV18 and TRBJ2-7, is NAGVMQNPRHLVRRRGQEARLRCSPMKGHSHVYWYRQLPEEGLKFMVYLQKENIIDESGMPKERFSAEFPKEGPSILRIQQVVRGDSAAYFCASSPRYEQYFGPGTRLTVT.

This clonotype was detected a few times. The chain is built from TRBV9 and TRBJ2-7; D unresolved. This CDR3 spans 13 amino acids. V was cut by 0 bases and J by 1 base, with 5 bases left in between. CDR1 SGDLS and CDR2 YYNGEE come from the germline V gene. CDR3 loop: CASSVEDSYEQYF. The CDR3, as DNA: TGTGCCAGCAGCGTAGAAGATTCCTACGAGCAGTACTTC.